This T cell receptor (beta chain) emerged from a study of OX40 agonist ivuxolimab in advanced cancers. Study-level information: Averaging roughly 60 years in age, with a range of about 20 to 90, the cohort was 82.7% male.

The CDR3 length is 14 residues. Trimming left V 1 base short and J 9 bases short, with 14 bases between. The germline V gene encodes CDR1 SGHNT and CDR2 YYREEE (reference sequence). Profiling relied on immunoSEQ multiplex PCR, and the TCRdb table lists in-frame clones only, not all of them. The sample contains about 54,000 clones, 84% of which appear only once. This TCR derives from an adult with an advanced solid tumor such as melanoma, head and neck, liver or kidney cancer. The sequences come from CD4+ or CD8+ T cells sorted from blood, collected in a trial of the OX40 agonist ivuxolimab. The chain is built from TRBV5-4 and TRBJ2-1; possible D gene TRBD2, 6 bases. The CDR3 protein is CASSLQQVGGEQFF. CDR3 coding DNA: TGTGCCAGCAGCTTGCAACAGGTCGGGGGTGAGCAGTTCTTC. Full variable domain (rest looked up from reference TRBV5-4 and TRBJ2-1): ETGVTQSPTHLIKTRGQQVTLRCSSQSGHNTVSWYQQALGQGPQFIFQYYREEENGRGNFPPRFSGLQFPNYSSELNVNALELDDSALYLCASSLQQVGGEQFFGPGTRLTVL.